This TCR beta chain appears in the sequencing data of a study of identical twins. Study-level findings and limits: Invariant populations such as MAIT and iNKT cells could partly muddle zero-insertion analyses.

Of note for this clonotype: Its antigen is not identified.

MiXCR, applied by TCRdb to the 5' RACE reads, yields one record per CDR3 protein. The sample shows under 300,000 distinct CDR3 sequences, about 14% of them seen only once. The CDR3 is made up of 14 amino acids. V lost 4 bases and J 6 bases, leaving 16 bases between the germline ends. The germline V gene has CDR1 DFQATT and CDR2 SNEGSKA (reference sequence). The receptor's source is a woman younger than 35 in good health. The V and J genes are TRBV20-1 and TRBJ2-1, with D possibly called TRBD1 or TRBD2 (5 bases each). Sequencing used memory (CD45RO+) T cells sorted from blood. CDR3 nucleotide sequence: TGCAGTGCTACCGGGACCCAAATGGGCAATGAGCAGTTCTTC. Protein: CSATGTQMGNEQFF.